The 32 T cell receptor beta chains listed next were all sequenced from one sample in a study of T cells after yellow fever vaccination. TCRdb reprocessed the 5' RACE reads via MiXCR and lists one record per CDR3 protein. The table includes 450,000 to 650,000 distinct CDR3 sequences, less than 15% detected once. The sample consisted of PBMCs, taken on the day of the yellow fever booster vaccination. The receptors were gathered from a man aged 30-40 years who received the YFV17D yellow fever vaccine.

This clonotype has only a few counts. The genes are TRBV6-1 and TRBJ1-3; no reliable D call. This CDR3 contains 16 residues. Germline assignment: CDR1 MNHNS and CDR2 SASEGT. V dropped 6 bases and J dropped 0 bases, with 15 bases sitting between them. The CDR3 reads CASRPPLAYSGNTIYF. DNA of the CDR3: TGTGCCAGCAGACCCCCCCTGGCCTACTCTGGAAACACCATATATTTT.

Only a few counts were recorded for this clonotype. The J gene is TRBJ2-6, the V gene TRBV11-2; D possibly corresponds to TRBD1 (6 bases). The CDR3 is made up of 19 amino acids. The germline gives CDR1 SGHAT, CDR2 FQNNGV. Trimming pared 0 bases from V and 0 bases from J, leaving 15 bases between. For the CDR3, the DNA is TGTGCCAGCAGCTTAGATGGGGGCAAATGGTACTCTGGGGCCAACGTCCTGACTTTC. Translating it yields CASSLDGGKWYSGANVLTF.

A few counts support this clonotype. V is TRBV20-1 and J is TRBJ1-2; tentative D call: TRBD1 (5 bases). The V and J ends lost 3 bases and 6 bases respectively, with 11 bases between them. Germline V gives CDR1 DFQATT, CDR2 SNEGSKA (reference sequence). The CDR3 is 12 amino acids. Here the CDR3 DNA reads TGCAGTGCTAGTTTCATGGGGGATGGCTACACCTTC. This encodes CSASFMGDGYTF.

This clonotype was seen a few times. V gene TRBV5-1 combines with J gene TRBJ1-1; D unresolved. From germline, CDR1 is SGHRS and CDR2 YFSETQ. Trimming shortened V by 2 bases and J by 10 bases, and 18 bases separated the two germline ends. The CDR3 has 14 amino acids. The CDR3 protein is CASSFDRSPASAFF. The CDR3 bases are TGCGCCAGCAGCTTCGACCGATCCCCCGCGTCAGCTTTCTTT.

There are a few counts of this clonotype. The chain links TRBV5-5 to TRBJ2-4; TRBD1 matches at 8 bases. The V gene end was trimmed by 5 bases and the J gene end by 7 bases; junction bases not matched to a gene: 8. CDR3 length: 14 residues. The germline gives CDR1 SGHKS, CDR2 YYEKEE (reference sequence). The CDR3 region is CASRLTGDLNIQYF. Here the CDR3 DNA reads TGTGCCAGCAGACTGACAGGGGACTTGAACATTCAGTACTTC.

This clonotype came up a few times. DNA for the CDR3: TGTGCCAGCAGCGCCTTGACTAGCGGGGGGTCGGGGCAGTTCTTC. It is translated as CASSALTSGGSGQFF. V usage is TRBV7-2 and J usage is TRBJ2-1, with 13 bases matching TRBD2. The CDR3 spans 15 residues. Looked up from germline, CDR1 is SGHTA and CDR2 is FQGNSA. Unmatched junction bases numbered 10, after V lost 5 bases and J lost 12 bases.

The chain joins TRBV7-2 to TRBJ2-1; perhaps D is TRBD1 or TRBD2 (5 bases each). Germline V gene sequence: CDR1 SGHTA, CDR2 FQGNSA. This CDR3 contains 13 residues. Trimming removed 7 bases at V and 6 bases at J, with 13 bases between. The CDR3 sequence is CASNPGPINEQFF. In nucleotides, the CDR3 is TGTGCCAGCAACCCGGGACCCATCAATGAGCAGTTCTTC.

V gene TRBV6-1 combines with J gene TRBJ2-7; D is possibly TRBD1 (5 bases). Germline V gene sequence: CDR1 MNHNS, CDR2 SASEGT. The CDR3 sequence is 12 residues long. With 5 bases removed from V and 6 bases from J, the gap between germline ends came to 11 bases. CDR3 bases: TGTGCCAGCAGTTGGGGCCAGGGCGAGCAGTACTTC. This sequence encodes CASSWGQGEQYF.

This clonotype showed up many times. The germline gene is not matched at one end of the junction; a read error may be the cause. CDR3 nucleotides: TGTGCCAGCAGTTTAGTGGCGGGAGGGTCGTACAATGAGCAGTTCTTC. Its translation: CASSLVAGGSYNEQFF. The chain couples TRBV7-2 to TRBJ2-1; 9 positions match TRBD2. Germline values: CDR1 SGHTA, CDR2 FQGNSA. The CDR3 covers 16 residues.

This clonotype was seen more than once but under ten times. V usage is TRBV5-8 and J usage is TRBJ2-3; D gene uncertain. The germline V gene has CDR1 SGHTS and CDR2 YDEGEE. V lost 3 bases and J lost 2, with 10 bases in between. The CDR3 loop spans 14 amino acids. For the CDR3, the DNA is TGTGCCAGCAGCTCTGGGGAATACACAGATACGCAGTATTTT. Its translation is CASSSGEYTDTQYF.

This clonotype was counted once. V is TRBV3-1 and J is TRBJ2-1; weak D call: TRBD1 (5 bases). CDR3 size: 13 residues. The germline V gene has CDR1 LGHDT and CDR2 YNNKEL (reference sequence). V lost 4 bases to trimming and J lost 7 bases, with 11 bases between them. CDR3 protein: CASSRTPGNEQFF. CDR3 sequence (DNA): TGTGCCAGCAGCCGTACCCCAGGGAATGAGCAGTTCTTC.

This clonotype has only a few counts. V gene TRBV4-2 combines with J gene TRBJ2-5; D gene unclear. Germline values: CDR1 LGHNA, CDR2 YNFKEQ. This CDR3 has 14 amino acids. The V end was cut by 5 bases, the J end by 2 bases, with 12 bases between. The CDR3 DNA sequence: TGTGCCAGCAGCTCGGGCAAGCCACAAGAGACCCAGTACTTC. Amino acids: CASSSGKPQETQYF.

This clonotype appeared a few times. The genes are TRBV20-1 and TRBJ2-1; D not resolved. Germline V gene sequence: CDR1 DFQATT, CDR2 SNEGSKA (reference sequence). This CDR3 is built from 12 residues. Trimming stripped 0 bases from V and 8 bases from J, with 8 bases between. CDR3 residues: CSARDGEDEQFF. CDR3 nucleotides: TGCAGTGCTAGAGATGGCGAGGATGAGCAGTTCTTC.

This clonotype was detected ten times or more. The chain has TRBV5-1 and TRBJ2-5, with 8 bases matching TRBD2. CDR1 and CDR2 from the germline V gene are SGHRS and YFSETQ. The CDR3 consists of 15 residues. V trimming: 0 bases; J trimming: 0 bases; junction bases outside the gene matches: 1. The CDR3 DNA follows: TGCGCCAGCAGCTTGGCTAGCGGGTACCAAGAGACCCAGTACTTC. Its protein product is CASSLASGYQETQYF.

Points on this clonotype: In this CDR3 the conserved last residue, phenylalanine or tryptophan, is missing, so a read error is likely. This chain joins TRBV20-1 and TRBJ1-1; D not resolved. The CDR3 runs to 18 residues. Per the germline V gene, CDR1 is DFQATT and CDR2 is SNEGSKA (reference sequence). Trimming took 0 bases from V and 1 from J, leaving 21 bases between them. The CDR3 protein is CSARDPRYGVFTNTEAFI. CDR3 coding DNA: TGCAGTGCTAGAGATCCGCGTTATGGGGTCTTCACGAACACTGAAGCTTTCATT.

This clonotype came up many times. The chain links TRBV4-3 to TRBJ2-7; D may be TRBD2 (5 bases). The CDR3 length is 16 residues. The V gene's germline CDR1 is LGHNA and CDR2 YSLEER. The V and J ends lost 2 bases and 2 bases respectively, with 16 bases between them. The CDR3 is CASSQILGSTAYEQYF. The CDR3 bases are TGCGCCAGCAGCCAAATTCTGGGGAGTACGGCCTACGAGCAGTACTTC.

This clonotype has more than one count but fewer than ten. V usage is TRBV20-1 and J usage is TRBJ2-1; 8 bases align to TRBD2. Losses at the gene ends were 2 bases for V and 7 bases for J; bases not matched to a gene: 10. The germline V gene encodes CDR1 DFQATT and CDR2 SNEGSKA (reference sequence). The CDR3 sequence is 15 residues long. CDR3 nucleotides: TGCAGTGCTAGACTGGCGGGAGGTCCTAATAATGAGCAGTTCTTC. Protein sequence: CSARLAGGPNNEQFF.

This clonotype has a handful of counts. The genes are TRBV4-2 and TRBJ2-3; D remains unclear. V was shortened by 0 bases and J by 6 bases, with 10 bases between the two germline ends. This CDR3 is 14 amino acids long. Per germline, CDR1 LGHNA and CDR2 YNFKEQ. Here the CDR3 reads CASSQDRSGDTQYF. CDR3 DNA sequence: TGTGCCAGCAGCCAAGATCGGTCCGGGGATACGCAGTATTTT.

The chain couples TRBV2 to TRBJ2-3; 10 positions match TRBD1. The ends lost 7 bases at V and 5 bases at J; junction bases unmatched: 9. The CDR3 extends over 15 amino acids. Germline V gene sequence: CDR1 SNHLY, CDR2 FYNNEI. CDR3: CASNRQGAIRDTQYF. In DNA form, the CDR3 reads TGTGCCAGCAACCGACAGGGGGCGATCAGAGATACGCAGTATTTT.

The chain links TRBV30 to TRBJ1-5; D is uncertain. CDR3 length: 13 amino acids. V lost 1 base, J lost 5 bases, and 9 bases lay in between. CDR1 is GTSNPN and CDR2 is SVGIG in the germline V gene (reference sequence). The CDR3 DNA is TGTGCCTGGAGTGAAGAGGGCCATCAGCCCCAGCATTTT. Amino acid sequence: CAWSEEGHQPQHF.

This clonotype showed up many times. The V call is TRBV6-5, the J call TRBJ2-5, with 8 bases matching TRBD2. J was trimmed by 2 bases and V by 2 bases; bases with no gene match: 4. The V gene's germline CDR1 is MNHEY and CDR2 SVGAGI. This CDR3 has 15 residues. DNA for the CDR3: TGTGCCAGCAGTTACGGAGCGGGGGAACAAGAGACCCAGTACTTC. As protein: CASSYGAGEQETQYF.

Comment on this clonotype: This may come from a read error, since a much larger clone is one base off. CDR3 nucleotides: TGCAGCGCCACAGGGCAGCACACAGATACGCTGTATTTT. This sequence encodes CSATGQHTDTLYF. The chain links TRBV29-1 to TRBJ2-3; a weak D match, TRBD1 (6 bases). The CDR3 extends over 13 amino acids. Germline V gene data show CDR1 as SQVTM and CDR2 as ANQGSEA.

This clonotype has only a few counts. V is TRBV5-1 and J is TRBJ2-1; D possibly corresponds to TRBD2 (5 bases). V lost 5 bases and J lost 2, with 11 bases in between. The germline gives CDR1 SGHRS, CDR2 YFSETQ. There are 14 residues in the CDR3. Here the CDR3 DNA reads TGCGCCAGCAGTTCTGAGGGAGCCTACAATGAGCAGTTCTTC. Its protein product is CASSSEGAYNEQFF.

This clonotype was seen ten or more times. The J gene is TRBJ2-1, the V gene TRBV20-1; 11 bases line up with TRBD2. In germline, CDR1 is DFQATT, CDR2 SNEGSKA (reference sequence). The CDR3 totals 15 residues. V was pared by 1 base and J by 4 bases, with 3 bases of the junction left unmatched. CDR3 bases: TGCAGTGCTAGAGGGGGGACTAGCGGATACAATGAGCAGTTCTTC. This gives the protein CSARGGTSGYNEQFF.

This clonotype was counted between two and nine times. This sequence joins TRBV20-1 and TRBJ2-7; 13 bases line up with TRBD2. Germline values: CDR1 DFQATT, CDR2 SNEGSKA (reference sequence). The CDR3 extends over 13 amino acids. Trimming took 5 bases from V and 4 from J; bases not matched to a gene: 2. CDR3 sequence: CSALTSGGYEQYF. As DNA, the CDR3 is TGCAGTGCTCTGACTAGCGGGGGGTACGAGCAGTACTTC.

The chain has TRBV7-6 and TRBJ2-5; D possibly matches TRBD1 or TRBD2 (5 bases each). Germline values: CDR1 SGHVS, CDR2 FNYEAQ. Trimming cost V 7 bases and J 4 bases, with 22 bases left between them. The CDR3 extends over 16 amino acids. CDR3 sequence (DNA): TGTGCCAGCACCCCCATGTCGAGGGGTGAAGGAGAGACCCAGTACTTC. The encoded protein is CASTPMSRGEGETQYF.

This chain uses TRBV29-1 with TRBJ2-7, with a tentative D call TRBD2 (5 bases). Looked up from germline, CDR1 is SQVTM and CDR2 is ANQGSEA. V was cut by 1 base and J by 2 bases, with 12 bases left in between. The CDR3 has 14 residues. CDR3 amino acids: CSVEGRGQTYEQYF. The CDR3 DNA is TGCAGCGTTGAAGGCCGCGGGCAAACCTACGAGCAGTACTTC.

The chain carries TRBV6-5 and TRBJ2-5; 7 bases map to TRBD1. This CDR3 has 14 amino acids. In germline, CDR1 is MNHEY, CDR2 SVGAGI. Trimming at V came to 2 bases and at J to 3 bases, leaving 3 bases not matched to a gene. CDR3 in DNA: TGTGCCAGCAGTTACCCGGGACAGAAAGAGACCCAGTACTTC. Its translation: CASSYPGQKETQYF.

This clonotype has ten or more counts. The chain recombines TRBV12-3 or TRBV12-4 with TRBJ2-3; D unresolved. V was pared by 7 bases and J by 2 bases, with 4 bases between. The CDR3 is made up of 11 amino acids. Here the CDR3 DNA reads TGTGCCAGCACCCACACAGATACGCAGTATTTT. It translates to CASTHTDTQYF.

The chain carries TRBV6-5 and TRBJ1-1; no clear D gene. Per the germline V gene, CDR1 is MNHEY and CDR2 is SVGAGI. V lost 0 bases, J lost 0 bases, and 8 bases lay in between. The CDR3 runs 15 residues. In DNA form, the CDR3 reads TGTGCCAGCAGTTACTCGAGGGTAATGAACACTGAAGCTTTCTTT. Protein sequence: CASSYSRVMNTEAFF.

This clonotype showed up just a few times. The rearrangement uses TRBV20-1 and TRBJ2-1; D gene ambiguous. The CDR3 contains 12 residues. Germline V gene sequence: CDR1 DFQATT, CDR2 SNEGSKA (reference sequence). The V gene lost 6 bases and the J gene lost 14 bases, with 20 bases spanning the gap. CDR3: CSAGVGRDSKFF. For the CDR3, the DNA is TGCAGTGCCGGAGTCGGTAGGGATTCGAAGTTCTTC.

The gene calls are TRBV6-4 and TRBJ2-7; possible D gene TRBD2, 6 bases. From germline, CDR1 is MRHNA and CDR2 SNTAGT. V was shortened by 2 bases and J by 7 bases, with 12 bases between the two germline ends. CDR3 length: 13 residues. The CDR3 bases are TGTGCCAGCAGTGACGAGGACGGGGGAGAGCAGTACTTC. It yields the protein CASSDEDGGEQYF.